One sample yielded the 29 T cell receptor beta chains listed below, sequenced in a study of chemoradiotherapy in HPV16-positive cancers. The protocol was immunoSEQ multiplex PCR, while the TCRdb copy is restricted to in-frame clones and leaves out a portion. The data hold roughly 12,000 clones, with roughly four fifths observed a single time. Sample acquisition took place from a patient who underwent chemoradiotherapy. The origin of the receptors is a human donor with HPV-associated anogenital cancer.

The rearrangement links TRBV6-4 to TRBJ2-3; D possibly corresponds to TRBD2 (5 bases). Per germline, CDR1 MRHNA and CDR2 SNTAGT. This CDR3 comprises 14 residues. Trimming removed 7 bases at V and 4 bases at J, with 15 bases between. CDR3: CASKASSWADTQYF. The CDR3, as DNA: TGTGCCAGCAAGGCGTCTAGCTGGGCAGATACGCAGTATTTT.

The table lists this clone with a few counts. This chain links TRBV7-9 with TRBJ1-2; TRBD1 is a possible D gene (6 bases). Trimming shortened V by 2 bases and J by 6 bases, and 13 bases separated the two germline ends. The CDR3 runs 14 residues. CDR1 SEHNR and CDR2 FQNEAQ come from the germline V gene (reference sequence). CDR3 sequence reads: CASSLWGAGDGYTF. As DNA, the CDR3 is TGTGCCAGCAGCTTATGGGGGGCTGGGGATGGCTACACCTTC.

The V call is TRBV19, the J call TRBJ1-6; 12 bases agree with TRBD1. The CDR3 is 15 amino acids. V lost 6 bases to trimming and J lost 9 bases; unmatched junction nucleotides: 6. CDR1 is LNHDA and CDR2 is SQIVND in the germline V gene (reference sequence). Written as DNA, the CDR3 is TGTGCCAGTAGCTCCGGGACAGGGGGCAGTTCACCCCTCCACTTT. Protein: CASSSGTGGSSPLHF. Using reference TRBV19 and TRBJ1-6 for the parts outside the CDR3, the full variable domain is DGGITQSPKYLFRKEGQNVTLSCEQNLNHDAMYWYRQDPGQGLRLIYYSQIVNDFQKGDIAEGYSVSREKKESFPLTVTSAQKNPTAFYLCASSSGTGGSSPLHFGNGTRLTVT.

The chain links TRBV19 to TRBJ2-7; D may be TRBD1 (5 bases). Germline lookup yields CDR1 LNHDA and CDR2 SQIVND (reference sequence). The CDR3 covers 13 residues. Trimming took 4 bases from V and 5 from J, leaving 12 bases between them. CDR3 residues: CASSTVGRDEQYF. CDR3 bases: TGTGCCAGTAGTACTGTGGGCAGGGACGAGCAGTACTTC.

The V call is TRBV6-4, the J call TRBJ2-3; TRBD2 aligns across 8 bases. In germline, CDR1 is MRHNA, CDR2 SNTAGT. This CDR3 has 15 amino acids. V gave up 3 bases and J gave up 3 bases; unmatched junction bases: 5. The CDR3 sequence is CASSESGGGTDTQYF. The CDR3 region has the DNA TGTGCCAGCAGTGAGAGCGGGGGTGGGACAGATACGCAGTATTTT.

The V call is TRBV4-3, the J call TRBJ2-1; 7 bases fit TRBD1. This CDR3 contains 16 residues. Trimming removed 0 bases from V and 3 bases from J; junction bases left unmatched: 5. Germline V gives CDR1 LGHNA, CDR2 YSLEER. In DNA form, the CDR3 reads TGCGCCAGCAGCCAAGATGGGGCAGGGGGCTACAATGAGCAGTTCTTC. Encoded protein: CASSQDGAGGYNEQFF.

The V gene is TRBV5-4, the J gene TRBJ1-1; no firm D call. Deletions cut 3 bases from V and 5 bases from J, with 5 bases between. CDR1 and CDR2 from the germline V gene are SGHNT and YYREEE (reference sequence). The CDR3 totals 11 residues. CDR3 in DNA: TGTGCCAGCAGCTCCTTTACTGAAGCTTTCTTT. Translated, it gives CASSSFTEAFF.

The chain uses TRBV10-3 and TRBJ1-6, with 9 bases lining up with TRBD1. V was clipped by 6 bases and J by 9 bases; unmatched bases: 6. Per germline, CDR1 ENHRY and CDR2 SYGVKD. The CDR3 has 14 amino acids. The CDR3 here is CAISPGQGTSPLHF. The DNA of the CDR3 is TGTGCCATCAGCCCGGGACAGGGAACTTCACCCCTCCACTTT.

CDR3 in amino acids: CASTDQGDTEAFF. CDR3 nucleotide sequence: TGCGCCAGCACCGACCAGGGTGACACTGAAGCTTTCTTT. The chain links TRBV5-1 to TRBJ1-1; maybe TRBD1 (5 bases). This CDR3 is 13 amino acids long. V dropped 6 bases and J dropped 3 bases, with 12 bases sitting between them. CDR1 SGHRS and CDR2 YFSETQ come from the germline V gene.

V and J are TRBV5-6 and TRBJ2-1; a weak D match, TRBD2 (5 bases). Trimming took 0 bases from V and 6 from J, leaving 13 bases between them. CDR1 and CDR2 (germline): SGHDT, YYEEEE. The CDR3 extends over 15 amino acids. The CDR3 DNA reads TGTGCCAGCAGCTTGGTCGGGGTTGGGTTCAATGAGCAGTTCTTC. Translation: CASSLVGVGFNEQFF. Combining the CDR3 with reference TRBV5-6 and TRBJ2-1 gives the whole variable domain DAGVTQSPTHLIKTRGQQVTLRCSPKSGHDTVSWYQQALGQGPQFIFQYYEEEERQRGNFPDRFSGHQFPNYSSELNVNALLLGDSALYLCASSLVGVGFNEQFFGPGTRLTVL.

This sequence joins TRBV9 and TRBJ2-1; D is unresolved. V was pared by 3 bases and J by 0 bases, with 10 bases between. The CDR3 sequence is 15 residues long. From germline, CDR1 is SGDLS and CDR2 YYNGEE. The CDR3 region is CASSGIPDSYNEQFF. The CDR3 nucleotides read TGTGCCAGCAGCGGCATCCCTGACTCCTACAATGAGCAGTTCTTC.

CDR3 DNA sequence: TGTGCCAGCAGCTTGAACATCCCGGGGTACTATGGCTACACCTTC. This codes for CASSLNIPGYYGYTF. The genes are TRBV5-6 and TRBJ1-2; D unresolved. The CDR3 covers 15 residues. V was cut by 1 base and J by 3 bases, with 13 bases left in between. In germline, CDR1 is SGHDT, CDR2 YYEEEE.

CDR3 loop: CASREKPGLDSGDEQFF. The CDR3 DNA sequence: TGTGCCAGCAGGGAAAAACCGGGACTAGATTCGGGAGATGAGCAGTTCTTC. The rearrangement joins TRBV5-4 to TRBJ2-1; 8 bases fit TRBD2. The CDR3 has 17 residues. V was pared by 5 bases and J by 8 bases, with 18 bases of the junction left unmatched. The germline gives CDR1 SGHNT, CDR2 YYREEE (reference sequence).

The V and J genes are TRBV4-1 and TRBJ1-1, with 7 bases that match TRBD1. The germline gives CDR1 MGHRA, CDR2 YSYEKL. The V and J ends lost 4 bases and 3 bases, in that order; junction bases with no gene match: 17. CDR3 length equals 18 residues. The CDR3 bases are TGCGCCAGCAGCCTAAGGAACTATGCCAGGGGGGAACACACTGAAGCTTTCTTT. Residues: CASSLRNYARGEHTEAFF.

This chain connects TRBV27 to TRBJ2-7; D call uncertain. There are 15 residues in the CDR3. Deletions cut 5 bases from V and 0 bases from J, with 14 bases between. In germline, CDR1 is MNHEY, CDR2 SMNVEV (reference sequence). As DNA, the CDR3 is TGTGCCAGCAGTCCTTTGACAACAAGCTCCTACGAGCAGTACTTC. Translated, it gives CASSPLTTSSYEQYF.

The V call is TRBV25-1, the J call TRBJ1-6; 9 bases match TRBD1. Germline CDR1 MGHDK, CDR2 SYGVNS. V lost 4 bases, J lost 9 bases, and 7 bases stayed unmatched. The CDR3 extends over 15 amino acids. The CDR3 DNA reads TGTGCCAGCAGTGGATCGGGACAGGGTACTTCACCCCTCCACTTT. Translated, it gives CASSGSGQGTSPLHF.

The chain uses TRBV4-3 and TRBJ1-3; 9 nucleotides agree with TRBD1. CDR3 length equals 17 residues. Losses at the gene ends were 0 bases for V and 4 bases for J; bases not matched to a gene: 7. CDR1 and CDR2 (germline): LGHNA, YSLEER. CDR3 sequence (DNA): TGCGCCAGCAGCCAAGACTATTCGACAGGGGGAGGAAACACCATATATTTT. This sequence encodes CASSQDYSTGGGNTIYF.

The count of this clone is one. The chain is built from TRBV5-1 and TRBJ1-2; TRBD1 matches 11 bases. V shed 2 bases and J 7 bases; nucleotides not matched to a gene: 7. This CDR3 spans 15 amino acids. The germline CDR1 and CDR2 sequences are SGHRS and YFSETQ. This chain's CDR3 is CASSLRGQGAGGYTF. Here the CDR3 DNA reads TGCGCCAGCAGCTTACGCGGACAGGGGGCTGGTGGCTACACCTTC.

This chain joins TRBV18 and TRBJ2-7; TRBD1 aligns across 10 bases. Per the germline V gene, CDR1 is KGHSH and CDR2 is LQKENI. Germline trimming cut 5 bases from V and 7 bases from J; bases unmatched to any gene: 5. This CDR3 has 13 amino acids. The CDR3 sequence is CASSTGQGEEQYF. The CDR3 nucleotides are TGTGCCAGCTCAACAGGACAGGGGGAAGAGCAGTACTTC. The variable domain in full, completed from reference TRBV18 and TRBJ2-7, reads NAGVMQNPRHLVRRRGQEARLRCSPMKGHSHVYWYRQLPEEGLKFMVYLQKENIIDESGMPKERFSAEFPKEGPSILRIQQVVRGDSAAYFCASSTGQGEEQYFGPGTRLTVT.

This CDR3 is CASSVAGTSGFYEQYF. CDR3 coding DNA: TGTGCCAGCAGCGTAGCCGGGACTAGCGGGTTCTACGAGCAGTACTTC. The chain is built from TRBV9 and TRBJ2-7, with TRBD2 matching 12 bases. CDR3 length: 16 amino acids. V gave up 0 bases and J gave up 3 bases; unmatched junction bases: 4. Germline CDR1 and CDR2: SGDLS and YYNGEE. Looking up the rest from reference TRBV9 and TRBJ2-7 gives the full variable domain: DSGVTQTPKHLITATGQRVTLRCSPRSGDLSVYWYQQSLDQGLQFLIQYYNGEERAKGNILERFSAQQFPDLHSELNLSSLELGDSALYFCASSVAGTSGFYEQYFGPGTRLTVT.

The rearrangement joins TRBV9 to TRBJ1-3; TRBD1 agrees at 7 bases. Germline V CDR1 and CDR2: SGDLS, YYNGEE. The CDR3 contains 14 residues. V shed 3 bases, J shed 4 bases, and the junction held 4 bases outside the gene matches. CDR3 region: CASSGQGRGNTIYF. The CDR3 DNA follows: TGTGCCAGCAGCGGACAGGGTAGAGGAAACACCATATATTTT. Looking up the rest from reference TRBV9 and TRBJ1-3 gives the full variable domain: DSGVTQTPKHLITATGQRVTLRCSPRSGDLSVYWYQQSLDQGLQFLIQYYNGEERAKGNILERFSAQQFPDLHSELNLSSLELGDSALYFCASSGQGRGNTIYFGEGSWLTVV.

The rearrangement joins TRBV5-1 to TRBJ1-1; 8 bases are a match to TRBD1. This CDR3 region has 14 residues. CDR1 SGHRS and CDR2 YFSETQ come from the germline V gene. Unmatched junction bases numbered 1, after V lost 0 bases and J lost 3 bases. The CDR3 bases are TGCGCCAGCAGCTTGGACAGGGGGGACACTGAAGCTTTCTTT. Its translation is CASSLDRGDTEAFF.

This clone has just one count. The CDR3 sequence: CASSVSGTQDQPQHF. CDR3 in DNA: TGTGCCAGCAGCGTCTCCGGGACACAAGATCAGCCCCAGCATTTT. The V call is TRBV9, the J call TRBJ1-5, with D tentatively TRBD1 (6 bases). Trimming stripped 2 bases from V and 5 bases from J, with 14 bases between. The CDR3 extends over 15 amino acids. The germline gives CDR1 SGDLS, CDR2 YYNGEE.

The CDR3 sequence: CASSLRSAAFF. DNA of the CDR3: TGTGCCAGCAGCTTAAGGTCTGCAGCTTTCTTT. The J gene is TRBJ1-1, the V gene TRBV11-2; D remains ambiguous. Germline assignment: CDR1 SGHAT and CDR2 FQNNGV. CDR3 length: 11 residues. V gave up 2 bases and J gave up 10 bases, with 8 bases separating them.

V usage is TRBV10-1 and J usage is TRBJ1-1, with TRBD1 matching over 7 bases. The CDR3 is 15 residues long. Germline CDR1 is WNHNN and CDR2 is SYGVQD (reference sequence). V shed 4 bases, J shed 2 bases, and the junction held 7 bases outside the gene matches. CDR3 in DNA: TGCGCCAGCAGTGCTTTAACAGGGGTCAACACTGAAGCTTTCTTT. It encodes CASSALTGVNTEAFF.

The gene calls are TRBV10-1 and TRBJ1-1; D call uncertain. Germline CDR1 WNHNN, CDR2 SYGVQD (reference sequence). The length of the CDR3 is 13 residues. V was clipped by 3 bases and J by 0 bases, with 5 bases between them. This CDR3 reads CASSDLVNTEAFF. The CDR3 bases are TGCGCCAGCAGTGATTTGGTGAACACTGAAGCTTTCTTT.

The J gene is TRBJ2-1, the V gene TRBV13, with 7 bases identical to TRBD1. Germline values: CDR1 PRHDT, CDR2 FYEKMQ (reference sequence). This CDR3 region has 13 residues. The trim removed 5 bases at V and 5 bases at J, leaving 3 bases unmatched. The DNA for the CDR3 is TGTGCCAGCAGCCAACAGGGGCACAATGAGCAGTTCTTC. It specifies CASSQQGHNEQFF.

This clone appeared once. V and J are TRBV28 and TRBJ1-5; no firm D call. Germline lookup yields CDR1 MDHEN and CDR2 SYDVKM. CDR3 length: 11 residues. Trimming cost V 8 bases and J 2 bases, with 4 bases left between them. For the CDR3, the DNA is TGTGCCAGCCGAGGCAATCAGCCCCAGCATTTT. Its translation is CASRGNQPQHF.

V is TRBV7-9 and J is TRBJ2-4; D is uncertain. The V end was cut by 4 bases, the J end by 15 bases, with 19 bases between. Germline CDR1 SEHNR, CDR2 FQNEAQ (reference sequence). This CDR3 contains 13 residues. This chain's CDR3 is CASSSNGPRFAYF. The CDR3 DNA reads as TGTGCCAGCAGCTCAAACGGACCCAGATTTGCGTACTTC.